The present entry profiles one T cell receptor (beta chain) with its context. Generated by immunoSEQ multiplex PCR, the TCRdb table keeps only in-frame clones and is missing some. Of about 1.5 million clones in the sample, 95% to 99% were seen once. Everyone who donated was a Caucasian adult who lived in Nashville, Tennessee. The entry originates in a study of shared clonotypes between healthy human individuals. About the study: The donors, two women and a few men, were aged 18 to 49.

This CDR3 has 13 residues. The origin of this receptor is a man younger than 45 in good health. This chain links TRBV21-1 with TRBJ2-7; TRBD2 is the table's D call and was not checked against the DNA. TRBV21-1 constitutes a pseudogene. The sample taken for sequencing was naive CD4+ T cells sorted from blood. Subset defined: CD45RA+ positively selected. CDR3 loop: CASSAGLAGGQYF. The DNA of the CDR3 is TGTGCCAGCAGCGCGGGACTAGCGGGAGGGCAGTACTTC.